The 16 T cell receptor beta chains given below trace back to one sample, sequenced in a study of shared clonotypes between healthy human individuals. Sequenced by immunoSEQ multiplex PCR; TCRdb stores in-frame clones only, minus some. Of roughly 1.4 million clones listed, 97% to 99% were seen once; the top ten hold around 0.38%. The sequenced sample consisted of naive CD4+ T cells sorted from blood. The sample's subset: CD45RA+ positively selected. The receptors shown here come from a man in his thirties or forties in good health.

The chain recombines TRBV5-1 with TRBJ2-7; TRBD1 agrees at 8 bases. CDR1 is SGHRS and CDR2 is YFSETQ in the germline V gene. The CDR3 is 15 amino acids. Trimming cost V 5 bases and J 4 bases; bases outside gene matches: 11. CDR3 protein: CASSEATGGAYEQYF. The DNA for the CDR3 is TGCGCCAGCAGTGAGGCAACAGGGGGTGCGTACGAGCAGTACTTC.

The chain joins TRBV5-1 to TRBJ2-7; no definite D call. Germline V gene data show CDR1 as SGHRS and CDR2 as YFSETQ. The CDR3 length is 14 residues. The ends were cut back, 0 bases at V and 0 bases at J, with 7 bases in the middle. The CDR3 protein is CASSLAWTSYEQYF. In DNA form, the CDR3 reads TGCGCCAGCAGCTTGGCCTGGACCTCCTACGAGCAGTACTTC.

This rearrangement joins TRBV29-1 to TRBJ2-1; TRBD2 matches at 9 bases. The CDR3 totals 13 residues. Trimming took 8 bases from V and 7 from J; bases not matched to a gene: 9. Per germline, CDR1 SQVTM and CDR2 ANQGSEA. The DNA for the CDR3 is TGCAGCACGGCGGTAGCGGGAGCAAATGAGCAGTTCTTC. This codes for CSTAVAGANEQFF.

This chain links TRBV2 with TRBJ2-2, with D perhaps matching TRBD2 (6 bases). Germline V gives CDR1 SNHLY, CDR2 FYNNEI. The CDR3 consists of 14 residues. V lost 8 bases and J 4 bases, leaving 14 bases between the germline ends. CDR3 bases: TGTGCCAGCCGGGTGGAGGGGAGCACCGGGGAGCTGTTTTTT. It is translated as CASRVEGSTGELFF.

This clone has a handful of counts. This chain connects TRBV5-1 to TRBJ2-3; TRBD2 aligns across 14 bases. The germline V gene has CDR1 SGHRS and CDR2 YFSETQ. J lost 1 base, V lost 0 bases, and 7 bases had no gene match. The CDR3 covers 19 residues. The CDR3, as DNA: TGCGCCAGCAGCTTGGGACTAGCGGGAGGGCCATTGGGCACAGATACGCAGTATTTT. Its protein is CASSLGLAGGPLGTDTQYF. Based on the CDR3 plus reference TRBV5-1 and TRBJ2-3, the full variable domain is KAGVTQTPRYLIKTRGQQVTLSCSPISGHRSVSWYQQTPGQGLQFLFEYFSETQRNKGNFPGRFSGRQFSNSRSEMNVSTLELGDSALYLCASSLGLAGGPLGTDTQYFGPGTRLTVL.

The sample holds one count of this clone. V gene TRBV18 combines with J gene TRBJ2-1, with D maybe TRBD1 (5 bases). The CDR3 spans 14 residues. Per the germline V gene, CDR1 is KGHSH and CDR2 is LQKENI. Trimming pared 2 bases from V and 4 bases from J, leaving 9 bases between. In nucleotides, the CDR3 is TGTGCCAGCTCACCAGTGACAGAGTACAATGAGCAGTTCTTC. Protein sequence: CASSPVTEYNEQFF.

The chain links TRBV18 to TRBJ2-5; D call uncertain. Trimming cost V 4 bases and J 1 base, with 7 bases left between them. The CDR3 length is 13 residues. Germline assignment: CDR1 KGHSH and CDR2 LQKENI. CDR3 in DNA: TGTGCCAGCTCACGTTCGGCCCAAGAGACCCAGTACTTC. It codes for CASSRSAQETQYF.

The CDR3 reads CSVEGLAGTGELFF. The DNA of the CDR3 is TGCAGCGTTGAAGGTCTAGCGGGCACCGGGGAGCTGTTTTTT. This chain connects TRBV29-1 to TRBJ2-2; 8 bases map to TRBD2. V lost 1 base to trimming and J lost 4 bases; unmatched junction nucleotides: 2. The germline CDR1 and CDR2 sequences are SQVTM and ANQGSEA. The CDR3 covers 14 residues.

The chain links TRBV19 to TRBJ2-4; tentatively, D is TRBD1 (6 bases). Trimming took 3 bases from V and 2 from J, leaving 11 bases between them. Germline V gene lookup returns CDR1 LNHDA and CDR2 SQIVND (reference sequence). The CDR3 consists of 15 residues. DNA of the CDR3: TGTGCCAGTAGTATGGGCACAGGGACCAAAAACATTCAGTACTTC. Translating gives CASSMGTGTKNIQYF.

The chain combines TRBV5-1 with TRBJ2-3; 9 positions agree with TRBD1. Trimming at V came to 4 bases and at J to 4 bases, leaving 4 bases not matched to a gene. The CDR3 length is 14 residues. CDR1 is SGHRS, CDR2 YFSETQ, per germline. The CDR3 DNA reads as TGCGCCAGCAGCCCCGGGACAGGGCCAGATACGCAGTATTTT. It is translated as CASSPGTGPDTQYF.

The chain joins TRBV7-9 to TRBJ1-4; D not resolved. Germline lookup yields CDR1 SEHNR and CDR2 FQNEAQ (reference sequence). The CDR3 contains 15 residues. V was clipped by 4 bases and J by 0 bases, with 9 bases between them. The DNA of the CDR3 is TGTGCCAGCAGCTCCGGGCAAGCAACTAATGAAAAACTGTTTTTT. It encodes CASSSGQATNEKLFF.

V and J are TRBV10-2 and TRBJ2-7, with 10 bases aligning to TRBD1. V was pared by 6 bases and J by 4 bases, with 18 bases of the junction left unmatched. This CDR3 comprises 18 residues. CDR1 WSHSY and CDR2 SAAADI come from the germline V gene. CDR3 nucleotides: TGCGCCAGCAGATTCGACCGGGACAGGGGAAGGACTATATACGAGCAGTACTTC. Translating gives CASRFDRDRGRTIYEQYF.

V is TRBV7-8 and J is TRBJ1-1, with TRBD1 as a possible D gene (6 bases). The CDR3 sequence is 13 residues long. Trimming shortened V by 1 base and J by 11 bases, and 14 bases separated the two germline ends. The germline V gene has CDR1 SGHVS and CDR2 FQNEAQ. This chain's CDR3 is CASSLEAVGGAFF. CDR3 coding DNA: TGTGCCAGCAGCTTAGAGGCCGTGGGGGGCGCTTTCTTT.

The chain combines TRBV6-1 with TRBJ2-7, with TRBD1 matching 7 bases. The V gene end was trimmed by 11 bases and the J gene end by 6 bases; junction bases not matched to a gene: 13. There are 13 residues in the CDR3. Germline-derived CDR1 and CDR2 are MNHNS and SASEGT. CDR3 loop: CAAYSTGAGEQYF. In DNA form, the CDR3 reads TGTGCCGCATATTCAACAGGGGCGGGCGAGCAGTACTTC.

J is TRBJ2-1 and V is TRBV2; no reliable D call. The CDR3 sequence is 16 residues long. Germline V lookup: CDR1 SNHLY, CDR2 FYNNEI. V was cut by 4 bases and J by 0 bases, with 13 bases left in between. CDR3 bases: TGTGCCAGCAGTGGAGCAGGAGTTCTCTCCTACAATGAGCAGTTCTTC. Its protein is CASSGAGVLSYNEQFF.

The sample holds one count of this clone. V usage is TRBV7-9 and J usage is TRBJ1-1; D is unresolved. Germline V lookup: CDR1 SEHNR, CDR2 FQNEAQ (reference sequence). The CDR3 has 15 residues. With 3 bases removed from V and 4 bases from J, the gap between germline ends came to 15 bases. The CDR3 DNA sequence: TGTGCCAGCAGCTTCTGGCGATCCCTGGGCACTGAAGCTTTCTTT. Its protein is CASSFWRSLGTEAFF.